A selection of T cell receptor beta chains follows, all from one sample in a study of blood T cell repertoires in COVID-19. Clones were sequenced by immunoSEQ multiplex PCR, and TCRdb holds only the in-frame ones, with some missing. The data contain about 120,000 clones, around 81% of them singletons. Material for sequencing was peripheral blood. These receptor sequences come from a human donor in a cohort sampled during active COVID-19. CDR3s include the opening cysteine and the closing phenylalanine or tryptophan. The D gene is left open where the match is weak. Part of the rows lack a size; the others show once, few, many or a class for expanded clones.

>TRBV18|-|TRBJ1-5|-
TGTGCCAGCTCACCAAGTGCGGGGAATCAGCCCCAGCATTTT
CASSPSAGNQPQHF
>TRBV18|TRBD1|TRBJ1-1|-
TGTGCCAGCTCACCTAGGGACAGGGGGAACACTGAAGCTTTCTTT
CASSPRDRGNTEAFF
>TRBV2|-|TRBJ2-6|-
TGTGCCAGTACTTTCGGTTACTCTGGGGCCAACGTCCTGACTTTC
CASTFGYSGANVLTF
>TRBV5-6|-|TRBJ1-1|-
TGTGCCAGCAGCAGCATGGGGGGGCCTGCTTTCTTT
CASSSMGGPAFF
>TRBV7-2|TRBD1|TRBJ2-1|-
TGTGCCAGCAGCTCAGAGGGACAGGGCTACAATGAGCAGTTCTTC
CASSSEGQGYNEQFF
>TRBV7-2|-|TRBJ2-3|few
TGTGCCAGCAGCTTAGCTGTCCTGGATACGCAGTATTTT
CASSLAVLDTQYF
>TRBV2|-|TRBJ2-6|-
TGTGCCAGCAACGAAGATCGGGGAGCGAACGTCCTGACTTTC
CASNEDRGANVLTF
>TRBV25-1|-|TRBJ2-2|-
TGTGCCAGCAGTGACCAGGGAAGGGTAAACGGGGAGCTGTTTTTT
CASSDQGRVNGELFF
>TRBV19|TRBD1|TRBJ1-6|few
TGTGCCAGTATCCCTACAGGGGGAGGATCACCCCTCCACTTT
CASIPTGGGSPLHF
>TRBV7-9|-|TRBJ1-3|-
TGTGCCAGCAGCTTTGCCCCCCACGAGGGATCTGGAAACACCATATATTTT
CASSFAPHEGSGNTIYF
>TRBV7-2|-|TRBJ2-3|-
TGTGCCAGCAGCCCAAGACAGCGGGTGAGCACAGATACGCAGTATTTT
CASSPRQRVSTDTQYF
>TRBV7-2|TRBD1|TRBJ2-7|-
TGTGCCAGCAGCTCAACCGGGACAGGTACCTACGAGCAGTACTTC
CASSSTGTGTYEQYF
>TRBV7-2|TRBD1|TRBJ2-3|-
TGTGCCAGCAGCGTTATAAACCGGGACAGAAGCACAGATACGCAGTATTTT
CASSVINRDRSTDTQYF
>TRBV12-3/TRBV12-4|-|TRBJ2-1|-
TGTGCCAGCGACAGAGGGGGGGCCGGTGAGCAGTTCTTC
CASDRGGAGEQFF
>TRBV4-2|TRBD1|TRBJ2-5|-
TGTGCCAGCAGCCTCGGACAGGGTGGTGGGGCCCAAGAGACCCAGTACTTC
CASSLGQGGGAQETQYF
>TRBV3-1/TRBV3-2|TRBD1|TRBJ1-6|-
TGTGCCAGCAGCCAACTCTCAGGGGGCTCGTATTCACCCCTCCACTTT
CASSQLSGGSYSPLHF
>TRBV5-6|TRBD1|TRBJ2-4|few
TGTGCCAGCAGCTTTTCAGGGGGCCTAGCCAAAAACATTCAGTACTTC
CASSFSGGLAKNIQYF
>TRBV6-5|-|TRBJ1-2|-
TGTGCCAGCAGTTACGAGGGAGGGAGTGGCTACACCTTC
CASSYEGGSGYTF
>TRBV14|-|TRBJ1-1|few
TGTGCCAGCAGCCAAGAGGGGGTCAGGGGCCGGAACACTGAAGCTTTCTTT
CASSQEGVRGRNTEAFF
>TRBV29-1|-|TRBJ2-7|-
TGCAGCGTTGGGGCCCCCGGCTATGTGGAGCAGTACTTC
CSVGAPGYVEQYF